These 15 T cell receptor beta chains were sequenced from one sample in a study of technical replicates of blood from several donors. Clones were sequenced by immunoSEQ multiplex PCR, and TCRdb holds only the in-frame ones, with some missing. The data contain 65,000 to 95,000 clones, around 97% of them singletons. The sequencing input was T cells isolated from PBMCs. The receptors derive from a human donor in good health.

This sequence joins TRBV6-5 and TRBJ1-2, with unresolved D. The CDR3 contains 14 residues. V was shortened by 6 bases and J by 4 bases, with 15 bases between the two germline ends. Germline-derived CDR1 and CDR2 are MNHEY and SVGAGI. The CDR3 reads CASSLSRWSYGYTF. CDR3 nucleotides: TGTGCCAGCAGCCTTAGTCGTTGGTCCTATGGCTACACCTTC.

The rearrangement links TRBV2 to TRBJ2-3, with TRBD2 matching 11 bases. The germline CDR1 and CDR2 sequences are SNHLY and FYNNEI. The CDR3 spans 15 residues. Trimming at V came to 6 bases and at J to 1 base, leaving 3 bases not matched to a gene. CDR3 DNA: TGTGCCAGCAGGCAACTAGCGGGGGGCACAGATACGCAGTATTTT. This translates into CASRQLAGGTDTQYF.

The chain employs TRBV7-9 and TRBJ2-1; the match to TRBD2 covers 8 bases. With 2 bases clipped from V and 7 bases from J, the junction kept 7 bases outside the gene matches. CDR1 SEHNR and CDR2 FQNEAQ come from the germline V gene (reference sequence). The CDR3 spans 15 residues. The CDR3 DNA follows: TGTGCCAGCAGCTTACGTCCAGCGGGAGATAATGAGCAGTTCTTC. Protein sequence: CASSLRPAGDNEQFF.

The chain combines TRBV6-6 with TRBJ1-3; D is possibly TRBD1 (5 bases). CDR3 length equals 14 residues. Trimming shortened V by 5 bases and J by 0 bases, and 8 bases separated the two germline ends. CDR1 and CDR2 (germline): MNHNY, SVGAGI (reference sequence). CDR3 region: CASSPDSSGNTIYF. CDR3 DNA: TGTGCCAGCAGTCCAGACAGCTCTGGAAACACCATATATTTT.

This clone was found once. The chain combines TRBV5-8 with TRBJ2-7; 11 nucleotides match TRBD2. Germline V lookup: CDR1 SGHTS, CDR2 YDEGEE. This CDR3 comprises 15 residues. The V and J ends lost 3 bases and 5 bases, in that order; junction bases with no gene match: 7. The DNA for the CDR3 is TGTGCCAGCAGCTCTACTAGCGGGAGAATCCACGAGCAGTACTTC. Protein sequence: CASSSTSGRIHEQYF.

The gene calls are TRBV9 and TRBJ2-3, with D perhaps matching TRBD2 (5 bases). This CDR3 is 14 amino acids long. V shed 0 bases and J shed 6 bases, with 11 bases lying between them. The germline CDR1 and CDR2 sequences are SGDLS and YYNGEE. Written as DNA, the CDR3 is TGTGCCAGCAGCGTAGGGGCTGGCGGGGATACGCAGTATTTT. Translating it yields CASSVGAGGDTQYF.

CDR3 nucleotide sequence: TGTGCCTGGAATGACAGGGGGCTTATCTATGGCTACACCTTC. This encodes CAWNDRGLIYGYTF. The chain recombines TRBV30 with TRBJ1-2, with TRBD1 identical over 10 bases. Germline V lookup: CDR1 GTSNPN, CDR2 SVGIG (reference sequence). The junction had 6 bases not matched to a gene; V was cut back by 4 bases and J by 4 bases. The CDR3 is 14 residues long.

The V and J genes are TRBV4-2 and TRBJ1-5, with D unclear. This CDR3 has 14 amino acids. CDR1 is LGHNA, CDR2 YNFKEQ, per germline. The V gene lost 1 base and the J gene lost 6 bases, with 10 bases spanning the gap. In DNA, the CDR3 is TGTGCCAGCAGCCAAGCGGGGATAGGTCAGCCCCAGCATTTT. The encoded protein is CASSQAGIGQPQHF.

This clone has a single count. The chain employs TRBV30 and TRBJ2-1; D not certain. The CDR3 spans 12 residues. The germline V gene has CDR1 GTSNPN and CDR2 SVGIG (reference sequence). The ends were cut back, 4 bases at V and 2 bases at J, with 6 bases in the middle. In DNA, the CDR3 is TGTGCCTGGATGGGCCCCTACAATGAGCAGTTCTTC. Its translation is CAWMGPYNEQFF. Together with reference TRBV30 and TRBJ2-1, the CDR3 gives the full variable domain: SQTIHQWPATLVQPVGSPLSLECTVEGTSNPNLYWYRQAAGRGLQLLFYSVGIGQISSEVPQNLSASRPQDRQFILSSKKLLLSDSGFYLCAWMGPYNEQFFGPGTRLTVL.

The rearrangement links TRBV5-1 to TRBJ2-1; 8 nucleotides align to TRBD1. The CDR3 is 15 residues long. V was clipped by 5 bases and J by 1 base; unmatched bases: 5. The germline gives CDR1 SGHRS, CDR2 YFSETQ. CDR3 amino acids: CASSSDRGSYNEQFF. DNA of the CDR3: TGCGCCAGCAGTTCTGACAGGGGTTCCTACAATGAGCAGTTCTTC.

V usage is TRBV7-2 and J usage is TRBJ1-1; D is ambiguous. V was shortened by 1 base and J by 7 bases, with 19 bases between the two germline ends. The CDR3 is made up of 16 amino acids. Germline lookup yields CDR1 SGHTA and CDR2 FQGNSA. The CDR3 sequence: CASSLGRELEEFEAFF. CDR3 coding DNA: TGTGCCAGCAGCTTAGGAAGGGAACTAGAGGAATTTGAAGCTTTCTTT.

The chain recombines TRBV10-3 with TRBJ1-2; 7 bases are shared with TRBD1. The CDR3 contains 16 residues. Unmatched junction bases numbered 18, after V lost 9 bases and J lost 5 bases. Germline CDR1 ENHRY, CDR2 SYGVKD. CDR3 residues: CAIGWGTAILGYGYTF. The CDR3 bases are TGTGCCATTGGCTGGGGGACAGCTATCCTGGGGTATGGCTACACCTTC.

The V gene is TRBV27, the J gene TRBJ2-3, with D unresolved. Germline lookup yields CDR1 MNHEY and CDR2 SMNVEV (reference sequence). CDR3 length: 13 amino acids. In DNA, the CDR3 is TGTGCGCAACAGATTCGTCCAACAGATACGCAGTATTTT. It specifies CAQQIRPTDTQYF.

This clone has only one observation. The gene calls are TRBV2 and TRBJ1-2; tentatively, D is TRBD1 (6 bases). The CDR3 is 16 residues long. Germline assignment: CDR1 SNHLY and CDR2 FYNNEI. V was clipped by 8 bases and J by 3 bases, with 22 bases between them. CDR3 region: CASVGAGVIPDYGYTF. DNA of the CDR3: TGTGCCAGCGTTGGAGCAGGGGTCATCCCAGACTATGGCTACACCTTC.

The chain is built from TRBV6-5 and TRBJ2-3, with D perhaps matching TRBD2 (5 bases). V was clipped by 6 bases and J by 2 bases, with 12 bases between them. CDR3 length: 14 residues. The germline CDR1 and CDR2 sequences are MNHEY and SVGAGI. CDR3 in amino acids: CASRPGLVTDTQYF. Written as DNA, the CDR3 is TGTGCCAGCAGACCCGGACTCGTCACAGATACGCAGTATTTT.